Here is one TCR beta chain with its context. The target antigen is unknown. The data were obtained in a study of shared clonotypes between healthy human individuals. Findings of the study overall: Memory subsets had estimated richness that was generally smaller than that of naive subsets. Shared clonotypes across all four donors exceeded non-shared ones in generation probability.

It was across several immunoSEQ plates that each subset's genomic DNA was evenly split. Some clones are missing from TCRdb's copy, which holds only in-frame ones; the method was immunoSEQ multiplex PCR. Of a few million clones in the sample, almost 96% are singletons; the top ten hold roughly 0.13%. The investigators split CD4+ cells into a CD45RA+ naive subset and a CD45RA-negative memory subset. The CDR3 extends over 17 amino acids. Looked up from germline, CDR1 is MGHRA and CDR2 is YSYEKL. Trimming removed 4 bases at V and 0 bases at J, with 16 bases between. The chain recombines TRBV4-1 with TRBJ2-1; tentatively, D is TRBD2 (5 bases). This receptor was identified in a man between 18 and 29 years old in good health. Sequenced: naive CD4+ T cells sorted from blood. Documented subset: CD45RA+ positively selected. DNA of the CDR3: TGCGCCAGCAGCCGCCCGGGGAGTGAAAGCTCCTACAATGAGCAGTTCTTC. The encoded protein is CASSRPGSESSYNEQFF.